This T cell receptor beta chain comes out of a study of regulatory T cells in long-lasting Graves disease. This clonotype was seen at least ten times. Researchers made TCR beta libraries by using iRepertoire HTBI primers and running Arm-PCR on CDR3 regions. TCRdb processed the multiplex PCR reads anew with MiXCR; each CDR3 protein has one entry. This sample yields roughly 400,000 distinct CDR3 sequences, of which roughly 23% are seen a single time; 13% to 15% belongs to the top ten. The time point is: persistent/refractory GD, antithyroid drugs over 5 years with positive TRAb. PBMC-derived RNA was used for the TCR library. V was cut by 0 bases and J by 3 bases, with 12 bases left in between. The CDR3 consists of 16 residues. Germline V lookup: CDR1 MNHEY, CDR2 SMNVEV (reference sequence).

This receptor was obtained from a female donor with Graves disease. This specimen was peripheral blood mononuclear cells (PBMCs), taken when the disease was refractory, from a patient treated with antithyroid drugs. This sequence joins TRBV27 and TRBJ2-1, with a weak D call TRBD2 (6 bases). The CDR3 nucleotides read TGTGCCAGCAGTTTATCGATGTCTAGCGTCTACAATGAGCAGTTCTTC. This codes for CASSLSMSSVYNEQFF.